The present TCR beta chain was sequenced within a study of T cells in Graves' hyperthyroidism and ophthalmopathy. Notes on the study in general: Ophthalmopathy was distinguished from stable hyperthyroidism by 13 V-J signatures.

This CDR3 spans 13 amino acids. V was shortened by 0 bases and J by 9 bases, with 14 bases between the two germline ends. CDR1 is SQVTM, CDR2 ANQGSEA, per germline. RNA transcripts gave rise to amplified TCR beta CDR3 regions. The HTBI primer set served for first-round RT-PCR of the TCR CDR3. TCRdb recomputed calls from the multiplex PCR reads with MiXCR, one row per CDR3 protein. The sample includes about 840,000 distinct CDR3 sequences, 35% to 45% of them seen just once. A remark on this clonotype: Its antigen is still unknown.

Subjects aged 18 to 65 presented with newly diagnosed hyperthyroidism of less than 2 months' duration. Fresh peripheral blood, roughly 10 ml, was the source of the PBMCs. The sequence was collected from a man aged 18 to 30 with Graves' hyperthyroidism. The chain is built from TRBV29-1 and TRBJ1-2, with D maybe TRBD1 (5 bases). The sample was blood. The CDR3 reads CSVEEGTSGSYTF. The CDR3 coding sequence is TGCAGCGTTGAAGAGGGGACTAGCGGGAGCTACACCTTC.